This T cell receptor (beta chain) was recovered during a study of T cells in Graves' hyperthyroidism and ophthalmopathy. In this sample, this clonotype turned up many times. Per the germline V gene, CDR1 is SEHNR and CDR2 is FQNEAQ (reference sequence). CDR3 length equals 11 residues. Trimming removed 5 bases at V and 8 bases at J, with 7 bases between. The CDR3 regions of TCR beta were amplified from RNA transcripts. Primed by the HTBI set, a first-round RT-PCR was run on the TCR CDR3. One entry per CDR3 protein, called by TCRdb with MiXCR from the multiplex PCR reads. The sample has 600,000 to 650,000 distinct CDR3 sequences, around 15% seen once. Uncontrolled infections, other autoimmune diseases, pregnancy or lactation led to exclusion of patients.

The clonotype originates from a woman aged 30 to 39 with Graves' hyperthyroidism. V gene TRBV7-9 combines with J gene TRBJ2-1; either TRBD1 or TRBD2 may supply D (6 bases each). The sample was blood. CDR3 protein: CASSRGHEQFF. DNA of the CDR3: TGTGCCAGCAGCCGGGGGCATGAGCAGTTCTTC.